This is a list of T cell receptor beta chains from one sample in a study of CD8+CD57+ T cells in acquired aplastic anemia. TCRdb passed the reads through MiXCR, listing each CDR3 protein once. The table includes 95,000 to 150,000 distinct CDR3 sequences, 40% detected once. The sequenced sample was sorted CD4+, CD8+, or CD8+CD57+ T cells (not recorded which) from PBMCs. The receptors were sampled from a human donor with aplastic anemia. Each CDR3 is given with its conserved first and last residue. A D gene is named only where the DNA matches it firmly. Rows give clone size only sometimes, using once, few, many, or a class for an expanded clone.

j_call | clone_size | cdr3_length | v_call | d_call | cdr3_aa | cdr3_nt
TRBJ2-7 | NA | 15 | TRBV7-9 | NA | CASSLAVGGQYEQYF | TGTGCCAGCAGCTTAGCTGTCGGGGGGCAGTACGAGCAGTACTTC
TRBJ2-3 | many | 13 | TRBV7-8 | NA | CASSLAGVVRQYF | TGTGCCAGCAGCCTGGCAGGGGTTGTGAGGCAGTATTTT
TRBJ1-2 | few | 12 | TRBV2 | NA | CAGSEVNYGYTF | TGTGCCGGCAGTGAGGTAAACTATGGCTACACCTTC
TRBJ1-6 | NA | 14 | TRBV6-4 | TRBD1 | CASSSGQEHSPLHF | TGTGCCAGCAGCTCTGGACAGGAGCATTCACCCCTCCACTTT
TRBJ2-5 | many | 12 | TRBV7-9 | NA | CASSPDLGRKAW | TGTGCCAGCAGCCCAGACCTCGGAAGGAAGGCTTGG
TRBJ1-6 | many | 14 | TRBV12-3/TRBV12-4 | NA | CASSLVGGNSPLHF | TGTGCCAGCAGTTTAGTGGGCGGTAATTCACCCCTCCACTTT
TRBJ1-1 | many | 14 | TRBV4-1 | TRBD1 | CASSQLTGDTEAFF | TGCGCCAGCAGCCAACTTACAGGGGACACTGAAGCTTTCTTT
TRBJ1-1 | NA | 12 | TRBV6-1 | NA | CASITPGGEAFF | TGTGCCAGCATTACACCGGGGGGTGAAGCTTTCTTT
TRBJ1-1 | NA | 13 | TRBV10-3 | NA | CAIRFSGKAEAFF | TGTGCCATCAGATTTTCGGGGAAGGCTGAAGCTTTCTTT
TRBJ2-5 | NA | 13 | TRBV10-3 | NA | CAISESGKETQYF | TGTGCCATCAGTGAGTCGGGGAAAGAGACCCAGTACTTC
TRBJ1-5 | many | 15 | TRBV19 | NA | CASSIGTGSNQPQHF | TGTGCCAGTAGTATCGGGACGGGTAGCAATCAGCCCCAGCATTTT
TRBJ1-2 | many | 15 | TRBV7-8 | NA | CASSLVRGLNYGYTF | TGTGCCAGCAGCTTAGTCAGGGGCCTGAACTATGGCTACACCTTC
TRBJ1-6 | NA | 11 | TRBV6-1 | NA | CASLAESALHF | TGTGCCAGCCTGGCGGAATCGGCCCTCCACTTT
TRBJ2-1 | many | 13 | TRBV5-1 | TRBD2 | CASSTGLGNEQFF | TGCGCCAGCAGCACGGGACTAGGGAATGAGCAGTTCTTC
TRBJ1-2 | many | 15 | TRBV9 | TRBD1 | CASSVEPAGGYGYTF | TGTGCCAGCAGCGTAGAACCGGCAGGGGGATATGGCTACACCTTC
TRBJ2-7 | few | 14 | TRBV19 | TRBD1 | CASSRGQGSYEQYF | TGTGCCAGTAGCCGGGGACAGGGGAGCTACGAGCAGTACTTC
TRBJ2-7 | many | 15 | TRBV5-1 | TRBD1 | CASSPPGTGRGEQYF | TGCGCCAGCAGCCCCCCCGGGACAGGGCGCGGGGAGCAGTACTTC
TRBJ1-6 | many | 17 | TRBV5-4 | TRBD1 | CASSFLPAGQAHSPLHF | TGTGCCAGCAGCTTTTTACCAGCGGGACAGGCCCATTCACCCCTCCACTTT
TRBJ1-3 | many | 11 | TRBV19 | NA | CASDYGNTIYF | TGTGCCAGCGACTATGGAAACACCATATATTTT
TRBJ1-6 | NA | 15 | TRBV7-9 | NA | CASSLALGSNSPLHF | TGTGCCAGCAGCTTAGCGCTCGGCAGTAATTCACCCCTCCACTTT
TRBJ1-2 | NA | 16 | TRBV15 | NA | CATSSVQGTINYGYTF | TGTGCCACCAGCAGTGTTCAGGGTACCATAAACTATGGCTACACCTTC
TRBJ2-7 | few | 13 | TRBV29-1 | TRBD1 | CSVAGGMAYEQYF | TGCAGCGTTGCAGGGGGCATGGCCTACGAGCAGTACTTC
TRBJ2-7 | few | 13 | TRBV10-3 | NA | CAISEPQPYEQYF | TGTGCCATCAGTGAGCCCCAACCCTACGAGCAGTACTTC
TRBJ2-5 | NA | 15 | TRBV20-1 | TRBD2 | CSARVGAGGQETQYF | TGCAGTGCTAGAGTGGGAGCGGGGGGCCAAGAGACCCAGTACTTC
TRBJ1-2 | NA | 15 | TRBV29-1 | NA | CSVVVGAGSGYGYTF | TGCAGCGTTGTGGTGGGGGCAGGGTCGGGCTATGGCTACACCTTC
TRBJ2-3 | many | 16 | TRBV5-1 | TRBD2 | CASSLGLAGATDTQYF | TGCGCCAGCAGCTTGGGGCTAGCGGGGGCCACAGATACGCAGTATTTT
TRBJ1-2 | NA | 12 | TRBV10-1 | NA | CASSESGDGYTF | TGCGCCAGCAGTGAGTCGGGGGATGGCTACACCTTC
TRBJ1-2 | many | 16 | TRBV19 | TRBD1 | CASSNSLGQGNYGYTF | TGTGCCAGTAGTAACTCTTTGGGACAGGGGAACTATGGCTACACCTTC
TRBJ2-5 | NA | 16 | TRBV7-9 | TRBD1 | CASSLLIGGQQETQYF | TGTGCCAGCAGCCTCCTAATTGGGGGACAGCAAGAGACCCAGTACTTC
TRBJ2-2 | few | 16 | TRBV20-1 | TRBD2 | CSASDERGDNTGELFF | TGCAGTGCTAGCGACGAGCGGGGGGACAACACCGGGGAGCTGTTTTTT
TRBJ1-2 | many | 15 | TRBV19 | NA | CASSIAGPALYGYTF | TGTGCCAGTAGTATAGCCGGACCGGCTCTCTATGGCTACACCTTC
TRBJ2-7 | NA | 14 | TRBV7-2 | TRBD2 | CASSLGGGANGQHF | TGTGCCAGCAGCTTAGGCGGGGGGGCCAACGGGCAGCACTTC
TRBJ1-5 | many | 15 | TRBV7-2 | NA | CASSLGTGGNQPQHF | TGTGCCAGCAGCTTAGGCACAGGAGGAAATCAGCCCCAGCATTTT
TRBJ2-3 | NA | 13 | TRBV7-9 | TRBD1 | CASSRGQEDTQYF | TGTGCCAGCAGCCGAGGACAGGAAGATACGCAGTATTTT
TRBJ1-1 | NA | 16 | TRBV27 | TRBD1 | CASSHWTGTMNTEAFF | TGTGCCAGCAGTCATTGGACAGGGACCATGAACACTGAAGCTTTCTTT
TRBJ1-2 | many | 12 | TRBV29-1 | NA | CSVVRQDYGYTF | TGCAGCGTTGTAAGACAGGATTATGGCTACACCTTC
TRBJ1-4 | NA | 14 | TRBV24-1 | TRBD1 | CATSRQGQNEKLFF | TGTGCCACCAGCAGACAGGGCCAAAATGAAAAACTGTTTTTT
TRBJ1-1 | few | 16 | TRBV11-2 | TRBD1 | CASSADRGGMNTEAFF | TGTGCCAGCAGCGCCGACAGGGGGGGGATGAACACTGAAGCTTTCTTT
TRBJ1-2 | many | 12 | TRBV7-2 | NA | CASSGLSYGYTF | TGTGCCAGCAGCGGATTGAGCTATGGCTACACCTTC
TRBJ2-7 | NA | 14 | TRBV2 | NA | CASLRDLGSYEQYF | TGTGCCAGCCTAAGAGATCTAGGATCCTACGAGCAGTACTTC
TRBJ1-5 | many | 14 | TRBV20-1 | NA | CSASSGYGNQPQHF | TGCAGTGCTAGTTCGGGATATGGCAATCAGCCCCAGCATTTT
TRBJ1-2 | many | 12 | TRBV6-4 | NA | CASSDRGGGYTF | TGTGCCAGCAGTGACCGGGGTGGCGGCTACACCTTC
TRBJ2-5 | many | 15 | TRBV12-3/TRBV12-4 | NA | CASSVEGAPYETQYF | TGTGCCAGCAGTGTCGAGGGAGCGCCCTACGAGACCCAGTACTTC
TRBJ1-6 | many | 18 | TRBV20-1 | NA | CSARAKPFTGLFYSPLHF | TGCAGTGCTAGAGCTAAACCCTTTACGGGACTCTTCTATTCACCCCTCCACTTT
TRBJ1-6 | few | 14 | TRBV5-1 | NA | CASSVGQPGSPLHF | TGCGCCAGCAGCGTCGGACAGCCGGGATCCCCCCTCCACTTT
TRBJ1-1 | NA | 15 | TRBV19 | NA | CASSIEGGRGAEASF | TGTGCCAGTAGTATAGAAGGGGGACGAGGGGCTGAGGCTTCCTTT
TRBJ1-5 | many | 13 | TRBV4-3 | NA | CASSQDRGQPQHF | TGCGCCAGCAGCCAAGATAGGGGTCAGCCCCAGCATTTT
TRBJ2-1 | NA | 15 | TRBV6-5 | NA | CASSIKESSYNEQFF | TGTGCCAGCAGTATAAAGGAGAGCTCCTACAATGAGCAGTTCTTC
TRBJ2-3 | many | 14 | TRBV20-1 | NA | CSARQGPGGDTQYF | TGCAGTGCTAGACAGGGGCCCGGGGGAGATACGCAGTATTTT
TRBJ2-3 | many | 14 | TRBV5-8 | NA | CASSSWGDTDTQYF | TGTGCCAGCAGCTCCTGGGGAGACACAGATACGCAGTATTTT